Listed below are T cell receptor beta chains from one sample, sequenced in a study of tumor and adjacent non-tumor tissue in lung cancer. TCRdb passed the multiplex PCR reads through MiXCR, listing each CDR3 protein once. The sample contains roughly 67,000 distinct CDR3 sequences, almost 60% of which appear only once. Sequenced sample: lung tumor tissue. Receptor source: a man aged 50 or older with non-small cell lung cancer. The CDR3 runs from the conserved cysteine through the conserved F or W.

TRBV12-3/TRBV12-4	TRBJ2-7	CASSFPPGQGTYEQYF
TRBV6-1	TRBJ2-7	CAGKLTYEQYF
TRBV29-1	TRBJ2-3	CSVRTSGSRDTQYF
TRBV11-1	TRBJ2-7	CASSLGGTYEQYF
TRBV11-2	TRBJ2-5	CASSFPRWGSGGLEETQWF
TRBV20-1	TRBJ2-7	CSASWAGSSYEQYF
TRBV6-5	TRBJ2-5	CASSAGTGGLETQYF
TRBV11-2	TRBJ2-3	CASSLWTSGRAEDTQYF
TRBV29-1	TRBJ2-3	CSIYGQGTDTQYF
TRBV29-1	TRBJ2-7	CSVEEVQGYEQYF
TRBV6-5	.	CASSYSFFSYEQFF
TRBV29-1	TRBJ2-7	CSVTPGTTGEQYF
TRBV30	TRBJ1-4	CAWRVQGTGEKLSF
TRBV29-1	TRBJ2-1	CSAEAGGPIDEQFF
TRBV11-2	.	CASSWAQETQYF
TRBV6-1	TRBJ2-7	CASSKGRQPYEQYF
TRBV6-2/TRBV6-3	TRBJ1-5	CASSYDLRTGSNSNQPQHF
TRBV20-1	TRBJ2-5	CSARDSGSGTQYF
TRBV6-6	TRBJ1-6	CSSSTGSTFRNNSPLHF
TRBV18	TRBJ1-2	CTSSPSLGGDYGYTF
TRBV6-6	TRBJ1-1	CASKGGGETTEAFF
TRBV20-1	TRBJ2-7	CSARGQGAKEQYF
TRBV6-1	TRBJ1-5	CASSELGMRAYVQPQHF
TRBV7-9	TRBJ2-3	CASSLSSGKVTNTQYF
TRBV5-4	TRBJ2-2	CISSPGLAGGPVGELFF
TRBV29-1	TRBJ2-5	CSMDGTSRQETQYF
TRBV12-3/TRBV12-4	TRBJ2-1	CASSILAYNEQFF
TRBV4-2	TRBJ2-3	CASSQDLGTRTDTQYF
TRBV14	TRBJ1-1	CASSQDWDRRNSF
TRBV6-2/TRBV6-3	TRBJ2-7	CASSCPGRASYEQYF
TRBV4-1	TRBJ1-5	CVSSHRTENQPQHF
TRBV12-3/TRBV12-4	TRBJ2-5	CASSLTSYQETKYF
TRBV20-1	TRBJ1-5	CSATTLSGTTTPEPQHF
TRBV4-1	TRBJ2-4	CASSRGGSSGSDQYF
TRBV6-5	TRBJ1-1	CASSSDSGASPESFF
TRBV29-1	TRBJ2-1	CSAEEDLAGEEFF
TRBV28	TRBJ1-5	CASSFPGANSNQPQHF
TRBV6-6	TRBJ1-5	CASSYEAGKNQPQHF
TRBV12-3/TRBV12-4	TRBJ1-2	CAGSFRGGYGYTF
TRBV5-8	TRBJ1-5	CASSFTGRSDQPQHF